The present T cell receptor (beta chain) was sequenced within a study of cytomegalovirus exposure and HLA in healthy donors. Notes on this clone: Its antigen is not identified.

CDR1 and CDR2 (germline): SGHTS, YDEGEE. V was trimmed by 2 bases and J by 2 bases, leaving 14 bases between them. The CDR3 is 15 amino acids. The PCR was carried out with 60 Vbeta primers and 13 Jbeta primers. TCRdb keeps only in-frame clones here, not all; method: immunoSEQ multiplex PCR. The sample lists about 37,000 clones, roughly 81% occurring once. Study results and limitations: It was in a later analysis that TCR association rates were seen to vary by HLA locus, highest for DRB1 and lowest for HLA-C.

V and J are TRBV5-8 and TRBJ2-7, with D perhaps matching TRBD1 (6 bases). The TCR sequence derives from a man in his thirties or forties in good health and CMV-seronegative. Material for sequencing was PBMCs. The CDR3 nucleotides are TGTGCCAGCAGCTTCAGGGGAGCTGCGACCTACGAGCAGTACTTC. As protein: CASSFRGAATYEQYF.